This T cell receptor beta chain was retrieved from a study of blood T cell repertoires in COVID-19. This clone has just a few counts. The data were produced by immunoSEQ multiplex PCR, yet TCRdb's version contains in-frame clones alone and is incomplete. In the table there are 270,000 or so clones, about 85% of which are singletons. Trimming cost V 5 bases and J 3 bases, with 16 bases left between them. Germline V CDR1 and CDR2: LGHNA, YNFKEQ. The CDR3 contains 15 residues. Sequencing was carried out using PBMCs or T cells enriched from blood (not recorded which). This chain uses TRBV4-2 with TRBJ1-1; tentatively, D is TRBD1 (5 bases). The sequence derives from a woman between 45 and 60 years old who had been exposed to COVID-19. In nucleotides, the CDR3 is TGTGCCAGCAGCTCTTCAGACAGAAGGGACACTGAAGCTTTCTTT. As protein: CASSSSDRRDTEAFF.